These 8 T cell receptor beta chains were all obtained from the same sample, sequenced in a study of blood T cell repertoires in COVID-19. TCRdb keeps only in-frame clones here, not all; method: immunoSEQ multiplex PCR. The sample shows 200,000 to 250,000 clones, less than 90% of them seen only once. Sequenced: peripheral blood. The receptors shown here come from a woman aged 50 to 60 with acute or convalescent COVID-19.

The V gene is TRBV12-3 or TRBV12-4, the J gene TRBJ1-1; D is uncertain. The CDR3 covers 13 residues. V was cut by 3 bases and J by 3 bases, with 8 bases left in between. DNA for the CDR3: TGTGCCAGCAGTTTTAATTCGGACACTGAAGCTTTCTTT. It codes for CASSFNSDTEAFF.

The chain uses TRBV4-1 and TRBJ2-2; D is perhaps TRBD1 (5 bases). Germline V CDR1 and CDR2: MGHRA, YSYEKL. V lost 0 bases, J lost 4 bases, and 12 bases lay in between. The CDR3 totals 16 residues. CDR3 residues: CASSQDQGRLTGELFF. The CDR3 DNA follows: TGCGCCAGCAGCCAAGATCAGGGCCGCCTCACCGGGGAGCTGTTTTTT.

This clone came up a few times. Here the CDR3 DNA reads TGTGCCACCAGCAGAGATATGGGCACAGGGCACGACGAGCAGTACTTC. Its translation is CATSRDMGTGHDEQYF. The chain uses TRBV15 and TRBJ2-7, with D possibly TRBD1 on 6 matching bases. Deletions cut 0 bases from V and 5 bases from J, with 17 bases between. The CDR3 extends over 16 amino acids. CDR1 is LNHNV and CDR2 is YYDKDF in the germline V gene (reference sequence).

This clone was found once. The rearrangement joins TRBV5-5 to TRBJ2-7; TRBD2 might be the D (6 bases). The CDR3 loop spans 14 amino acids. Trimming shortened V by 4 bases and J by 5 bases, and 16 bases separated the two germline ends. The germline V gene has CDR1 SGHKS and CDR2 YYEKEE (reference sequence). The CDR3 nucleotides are TGTGCCAGCAGCACGCTATTGGAGGGTCACGAGCAGTACTTC. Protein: CASSTLLEGHEQYF.

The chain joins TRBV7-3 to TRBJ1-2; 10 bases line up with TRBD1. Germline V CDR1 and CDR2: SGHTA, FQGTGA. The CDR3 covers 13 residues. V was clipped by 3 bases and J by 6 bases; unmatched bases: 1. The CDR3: CASSLGQGNGYTF. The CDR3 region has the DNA TGTGCCAGCAGCTTGGGACAGGGGAATGGCTACACCTTC.

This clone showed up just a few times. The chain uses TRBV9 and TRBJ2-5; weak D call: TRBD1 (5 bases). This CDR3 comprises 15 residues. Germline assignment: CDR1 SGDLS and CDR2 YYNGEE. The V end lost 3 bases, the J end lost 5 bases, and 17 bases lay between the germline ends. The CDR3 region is CASSGKSGFGETQYF. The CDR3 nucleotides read TGTGCCAGCAGCGGAAAATCAGGGTTCGGGGAGACCCAGTACTTC.

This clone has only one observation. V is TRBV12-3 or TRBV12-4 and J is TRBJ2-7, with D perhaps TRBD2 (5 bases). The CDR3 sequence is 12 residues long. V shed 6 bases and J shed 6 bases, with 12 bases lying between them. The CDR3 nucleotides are TGTGCCAGCAGGGAGGTAGGGATCGAGCAGTACTTC. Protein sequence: CASREVGIEQYF.

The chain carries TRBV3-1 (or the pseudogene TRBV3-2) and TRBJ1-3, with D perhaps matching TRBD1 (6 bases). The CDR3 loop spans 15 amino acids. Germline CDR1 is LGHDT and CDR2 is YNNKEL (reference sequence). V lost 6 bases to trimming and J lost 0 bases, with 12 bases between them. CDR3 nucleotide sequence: TGTGCCAGCAGTCAAACAGGGAGCTCTGGAAACACCATATATTTT. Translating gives CASSQTGSSGNTIYF.